A single sample is the source of the 22 T cell receptor beta chains below, sequenced in a study of shared clonotypes between healthy human individuals. Assay used: immunoSEQ multiplex PCR; TCRdb lists only in-frame clones, some missing. This table holds about half a million clones, roughly three quarters found once. The sequenced sample was PBMCs. The receptors originated from a woman between 35 and 50 years old in good health. Some clones in this sample may be carry-over from other donors' samples.

This clone was detected once. The rearrangement joins TRBV28 to TRBJ1-5; D uncertain. This CDR3 comprises 14 residues. The V end lost 6 bases, the J end lost 0 bases, and 9 bases lay between the germline ends. Germline assignment: CDR1 MDHEN and CDR2 SYDVKM. CDR3 sequence: CASRLSYSNQPQHF. The CDR3 nucleotides are TGTGCCAGCAGACTGTCTTATAGCAATCAGCCCCAGCATTTT.

This CDR3 is CASSRGNRGTDTQYF. CDR3 nucleotides: TGTGCCAGCAGTCGAGGGAATAGGGGCACAGATACGCAGTATTTT. The chain employs TRBV6-6 and TRBJ2-3, with a weak D call TRBD2 (5 bases). Trimming pared 5 bases from V and 1 base from J, leaving 13 bases between. The CDR3 is made up of 15 amino acids. Germline loops: CDR1 MNHNY, CDR2 SVGAGI (reference sequence).

The chain uses TRBV27 and TRBJ2-1; either TRBD1 or TRBD2 may supply D (7 bases each). The V end lost 4 bases, the J end lost 3 bases, and 10 bases lay between the germline ends. CDR3 length: 14 amino acids. The germline CDR1 and CDR2 sequences are MNHEY and SMNVEV (reference sequence). In DNA form, the CDR3 reads TGTGCCAGCAGTTCAGGGGGGGTCTACAATGAGCAGTTCTTC. Amino acids: CASSSGGVYNEQFF.

This clone was seen only a few times. The chain is built from TRBV6-5 and TRBJ1-3; unclear D gene. The CDR3 totals 15 residues. CDR1 is MNHEY, CDR2 SVGAGI, per germline. Trimming pared 1 base from V and 7 bases from J, leaving 14 bases between. The CDR3, as DNA: TGTGCCAGCAGTTACTTTGCGGGTATGGGGAACACCATATATTTT. This codes for CASSYFAGMGNTIYF.

This clone was counted a few times. This chain uses TRBV5-4 with TRBJ2-7, with 9 bases matching TRBD1. The CDR3 runs 16 residues. The germline gives CDR1 SGHNT, CDR2 YYREEE (reference sequence). V gave up 3 bases and J gave up 0 bases; unmatched junction bases: 7. The CDR3 reads CASSSGPDRGSYEQYF. The CDR3 region has the DNA TGTGCCAGCAGCTCGGGCCCGGACAGGGGCTCCTACGAGCAGTACTTC. The full variable domain, its missing parts supplied by reference TRBV5-4 and TRBJ2-7, is ETGVTQSPTHLIKTRGQQVTLRCSSQSGHNTVSWYQQALGQGPQFIFQYYREEENGRGNFPPRFSGLQFPNYSSELNVNALELDDSALYLCASSSGPDRGSYEQYFGPGTRLTVT.

The V and J genes are TRBV9 and TRBJ1-1, with D tentatively TRBD1 (5 bases). This CDR3 spans 15 amino acids. The V end was cut by 0 bases, the J end by 4 bases, with 13 bases between. Germline V gives CDR1 SGDLS, CDR2 YYNGEE. The CDR3 DNA is TGTGCCAGCAGCGTAGGAATACGGGGGGGCACTGAAGCTTTCTTT. The encoded protein is CASSVGIRGGTEAFF.

This clone has more than one count but fewer than ten. The CDR3 DNA reads as TGTGCCAGCAGCTATAGCGGGATTGATGAGCAGTTCTTC. It is translated as CASSYSGIDEQFF. The V gene is TRBV7-2, the J gene TRBJ2-1, with 8 bases identical to TRBD2. V gave up 4 bases and J gave up 8 bases; unmatched junction bases: 4. From germline, CDR1 is SGHTA and CDR2 FQGNSA. This CDR3 is 13 amino acids long. Combining the CDR3 with reference TRBV7-2 and TRBJ2-1 gives the whole variable domain GAGVSQSPSNKVTEKGKDVELRCDPISGHTALYWYRQSLGQGLEFLIYFQGNSAPDKSGLPSDRFSAERTGGSVSTLTIQRTQQEDSAVYLCASSYSGIDEQFFGPGTRLTVL.

The chain recombines TRBV27 with TRBJ2-7; 7 nucleotides line up with TRBD2. J gave up 5 bases and V 4 bases, and 8 bases lay outside the gene matches. CDR3 length: 14 residues. The germline gives CDR1 MNHEY, CDR2 SMNVEV (reference sequence). CDR3 in DNA: TGTGCCAGCAGTTCTGGACTAGGTGCAAACGAGCAGTACTTC. This gives the protein CASSSGLGANEQYF.

This chain connects TRBV29-1 to TRBJ2-7; the match to TRBD2 covers 9 bases. V lost 7 bases to trimming and J lost 3 bases; unmatched junction nucleotides: 7. The CDR3 length is 13 residues. The germline CDR1 and CDR2 sequences are SQVTM and ANQGSEA. The CDR3 coding sequence is TGCAGCGCCGCTAGCGGGATGGACTACGAGCAGTACTTC. Protein sequence: CSAASGMDYEQYF.

On this clone: A much larger clonotype is one base distant, so this may be a read error. The sample contains more than one DNA sequence encoding this CDR3. The J gene is TRBJ2-7, the V gene TRBV5-5; no definite D call. The CDR3 is 11 residues long. V was clipped by 2 bases and J by 3 bases, with 3 bases between them. Germline CDR1 and CDR2: SGHKS and YYEKEE (reference sequence). This CDR3 is CASSFHYEQYF. Written as DNA, the CDR3 is TGTGCCAGCAGCTTTCACTACGAGCAGTACTTC.

The sample holds a few counts of this clone. The rearrangement links TRBV28 to TRBJ2-7, with 7 positions matching TRBD1. The CDR3 is made up of 13 amino acids. Trimming at V came to 7 bases and at J to 4 bases, leaving 7 bases not matched to a gene. The germline gives CDR1 MDHEN, CDR2 SYDVKM. The CDR3 protein is CASKTGAGYEQYF. DNA for the CDR3: TGTGCCAGCAAAACAGGGGCCGGGTACGAGCAGTACTTC.

The chain joins TRBV7-9 to TRBJ2-1; D is possibly TRBD1 or TRBD2 (5 bases each). The CDR3 contains 14 residues. Germline values: CDR1 SEHNR, CDR2 FQNEAQ (reference sequence). Trimming pared 7 bases from V and 8 bases from J, leaving 18 bases between. CDR3 region: CASITGPPFDEQFF. The CDR3 nucleotides are TGTGCCAGCATCACGGGACCACCATTTGATGAGCAGTTCTTC.

The CDR3 bases are TGTGCCAGCAGCTGGGGGACAGGGGATTCTTATGGCTACACCTTC. Translated, it gives CASSWGTGDSYGYTF. The chain couples TRBV4-2 to TRBJ1-2; 10 bases line up with TRBD1. The CDR3 is 15 residues long. Germline CDR1 LGHNA, CDR2 YNFKEQ. V trimming: 5 bases; J trimming: 5 bases; junction bases outside the gene matches: 8.

The genes are TRBV7-2 and TRBJ1-1, with D perhaps matching TRBD1 (6 bases). Germline V gene sequence: CDR1 SGHTA, CDR2 FQGNSA. The CDR3 runs to 14 residues. V lost 2 bases and J lost 5, with 12 bases in between. The DNA for the CDR3 is TGTGCCAGCAGCTTAAGGGCAGGGGAAACTGAAGCTTTCTTT. Protein: CASSLRAGETEAFF.

For this clone: A far more abundant clone sits one base away, making this likely a read error. J is TRBJ2-3 and V is TRBV4-3; 8 bases are a match to TRBD1. This CDR3 is built from 15 residues. The germline V gene has CDR1 LGHNA and CDR2 YSLEER. In nucleotides, the CDR3 is TGCGCCATCAGCCAAGATAGGACAGGGCCAGATACGCAGTATTTT. This translates into CAISQDRTGPDTQYF.

V usage is TRBV9 and J usage is TRBJ2-1, with 10 bases identical to TRBD2. The CDR3 has 15 amino acids. V was clipped by 5 bases and J by 8 bases; unmatched bases: 10. Germline CDR1 SGDLS, CDR2 YYNGEE. The CDR3 region has the DNA TGTGCCAGCAGTGAGCGGGAGGGCCCCCCCTATGAGCAGTTCTTC. Residues: CASSEREGPPYEQFF.

This chain joins TRBV5-1 and TRBJ1-2; D unresolved. The CDR3 runs to 13 residues. The germline V gene encodes CDR1 SGHRS and CDR2 YFSETQ. Trimming pared 0 bases from V and 2 bases from J, leaving 5 bases between. The CDR3 spells CASSLGKNYGYTF. Here the CDR3 DNA reads TGCGCCAGCAGCTTGGGCAAGAACTATGGCTACACCTTC.

This chain links TRBV7-9 with TRBJ1-2, with TRBD1 matching over 9 bases. Losses at the gene ends were 5 bases for V and 3 bases for J; bases not matched to a gene: 4. Germline values: CDR1 SEHNR, CDR2 FQNEAQ (reference sequence). The CDR3 has 14 amino acids. Written as DNA, the CDR3 is TGTGCCAGCAGCACCCGACAGGGGGACTATGGCTACACCTTC. Translating gives CASSTRQGDYGYTF.

The chain is built from TRBV25-1 and TRBJ2-7; D may be TRBD2 (6 bases). CDR3 length: 13 amino acids. The ends were cut back, 1 base at V and 4 bases at J, with 8 bases in the middle. Germline loops: CDR1 MGHDK, CDR2 SYGVNS. As DNA, the CDR3 is TGTGCCAGCAGTGAATCGGGACTTTACGAGCAGTACTTC. This translates into CASSESGLYEQYF.

Only one count was recorded for this clone. The chain is built from TRBV5-4 and TRBJ2-7; D unclear. The CDR3 runs to 13 residues. The germline V gene encodes CDR1 SGHNT and CDR2 YYREEE (reference sequence). V lost 0 bases, J lost 4 bases, and 8 bases lay in between. The CDR3, as DNA: TGTGCCAGCAGCTTGGGCAGGCGGTACGAGCAGTACTTC. Translation: CASSLGRRYEQYF.

J is TRBJ1-4 and V is TRBV5-5; D ambiguous. Trimming cost V 0 bases and J 7 bases, with 10 bases left between them. This CDR3 contains 14 residues. Per the germline V gene, CDR1 is SGHKS and CDR2 is YYEKEE (reference sequence). The CDR3 loop is CASSLALTAEKLFF. For the CDR3, the DNA is TGTGCCAGCAGCTTGGCGCTGACGGCTGAAAAACTGTTTTTT.

The V call is TRBV11-3, the J call TRBJ1-4; D gene uncertain. Germline V lookup: CDR1 SGHNT, CDR2 YENEEA. The CDR3 is made up of 13 amino acids. V was shortened by 1 base and J by 16 bases, with 16 bases between the two germline ends. The CDR3 reads CASSLAPDRPRFF. The DNA for the CDR3 is TGTGCCAGCAGCTTAGCCCCAGACCGACCACGGTTTTTT. The full variable domain, in which reference TRBV11-3 and TRBJ1-4 provide the parts outside the CDR3, is EAGVVQSPRYKIIEKKQPVAFWCNPISGHNTLYWYLQNLGQGPELLIRYENEEAVDDSQLPKDRFSAERLKGVDSTLKIQPAELGDSAVYLCASSLAPDRPRFFGSGTQLSVL.